The 8 T cell receptor beta chains in this list originate from one sample, sequenced in a study of blood T cell repertoires in COVID-19. The data were produced by immunoSEQ multiplex PCR, yet TCRdb's version contains in-frame clones alone and is incomplete. There are around 300,000 clones in the sample; about nine tenths occur only once, and 1% lies in the top ten. Sequences were obtained from peripheral blood. The receptors derive from a man in his fifties or sixties with active or convalescent COVID-19.

This chain joins TRBV18 and TRBJ2-5; 7 bases fit TRBD2. Germline loops: CDR1 KGHSH, CDR2 LQKENI. Germline trimming cut 2 bases from V and 1 base from J; bases unmatched to any gene: 4. The CDR3 has 15 residues. The CDR3 spells CASSPGRGSQETQYF. The CDR3 DNA is TGTGCCAGCTCACCAGGGCGGGGGAGCCAAGAGACCCAGTACTTC.

A few counts support this clone. The chain is built from TRBV7-2 and TRBJ1-1, with 7 bases fitting TRBD1. Germline V CDR1 and CDR2: SGHTA, FQGNSA. The CDR3 consists of 16 residues. After removal of 5 bases from V and 0 bases from J, the junction contained 9 bases not matched to a gene. CDR3 protein: CASSRDPDRLNTEAFF. CDR3 nucleotides: TGTGCCAGCAGCAGAGACCCGGACAGGTTGAACACTGAAGCTTTCTTT.

The V and J genes are TRBV10-3 and TRBJ1-1, with TRBD1 matching over 9 bases. Germline V gene sequence: CDR1 ENHRY, CDR2 SYGVKD. Trimming cost V 5 bases and J 10 bases; bases outside gene matches: 14. The CDR3 has 15 residues. The CDR3 loop reads CAISTGQGSELGAFF. The DNA of the CDR3 is TGTGCCATCAGTACCGGACAGGGGTCCGAGTTGGGAGCTTTCTTT.

This clone has a handful of counts. This rearrangement joins TRBV12-3 or TRBV12-4 to TRBJ1-2; TRBD1 matches 12 bases. Trimming cost V 8 bases and J 8 bases; bases outside gene matches: 6. The length of the CDR3 is 13 residues. As DNA, the CDR3 is TGTGCCAGCCGAGGGACAGGGGGCGAGGGCTACACCTTC. It translates to CASRGTGGEGYTF.

The chain employs TRBV11-2 and TRBJ2-1, with TRBD2 matching 7 bases. From germline, CDR1 is SGHAT and CDR2 FQNNGV. Trimming cost V 1 base and J 4 bases; bases outside gene matches: 7. The CDR3 is 16 amino acids. The CDR3 here is CASSLAGGSEYNEQFF. As DNA, the CDR3 is TGTGCCAGCAGCTTAGCTGGCGGGAGTGAGTACAATGAGCAGTTCTTC. Looking up the rest from reference TRBV11-2 and TRBJ2-1 gives the full variable domain: EAGVAQSPRYKIIEKRQSVAFWCNPISGHATLYWYQQILGQGPKLLIQFQNNGVVDDSQLPKDRFSAERLKGVDSTLKIQPAKLEDSAVYLCASSLAGGSEYNEQFFGPGTRLTVL.

This clone was detected only once. The rearrangement joins TRBV15 to TRBJ1-2, with D maybe TRBD1 (5 bases). CDR1 and CDR2 (germline): LNHNV, YYDKDF (reference sequence). Trimming removed 3 bases at V and 13 bases at J, with 18 bases between. The CDR3 contains 13 residues. The CDR3 spells CATSSRVVDVGTF. The CDR3 region has the DNA TGTGCCACCAGCAGCAGGGTCGTGGATGTGGGCACCTTC.

This rearrangement joins TRBV2 to TRBJ2-3; 7 positions match TRBD1. The CDR3 extends over 17 amino acids. The V segment lost 6 bases and the J segment 1 base; nucleotides outside the gene matches: 13. Germline CDR1 is SNHLY and CDR2 is FYNNEI. CDR3 sequence: CASRAPTGTEGTDTQYF. As DNA, the CDR3 is TGTGCCAGCAGAGCGCCTACCGGGACAGAGGGCACAGATACGCAGTATTTT.

In the case of this clone: The same CDR3 arises from other DNA sequences in this sample as well. This chain connects TRBV5-1 to TRBJ2-2; 10 bases align to TRBD2. Losses at the gene ends were 0 bases for V and 4 bases for J; bases not matched to a gene: 0. The CDR3 contains 15 residues. Germline V CDR1 and CDR2: SGHRS, YFSETQ. CDR3 bases: TGCGCCAGCAGCTTGGGACTAGCGGGCACCGGGGAGCTGTTTTTT. It is translated as CASSLGLAGTGELFF.